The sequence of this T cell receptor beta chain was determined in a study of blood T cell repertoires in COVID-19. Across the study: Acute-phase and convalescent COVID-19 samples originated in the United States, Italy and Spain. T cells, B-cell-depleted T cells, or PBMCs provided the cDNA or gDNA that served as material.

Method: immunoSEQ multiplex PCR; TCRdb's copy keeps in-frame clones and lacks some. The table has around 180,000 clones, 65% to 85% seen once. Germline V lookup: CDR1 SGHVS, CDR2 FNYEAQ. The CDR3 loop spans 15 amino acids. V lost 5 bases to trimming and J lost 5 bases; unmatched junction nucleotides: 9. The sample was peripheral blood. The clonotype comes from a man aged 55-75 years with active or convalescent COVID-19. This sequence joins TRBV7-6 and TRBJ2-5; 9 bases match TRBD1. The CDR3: CASSPSGTGRETQYF. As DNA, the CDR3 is TGTGCCAGCAGCCCCTCAGGGACAGGGCGGGAGACCCAGTACTTC.